These T cell receptor beta chains were read from a single sample in a study of cytomegalovirus exposure and HLA in healthy donors. TCRdb's copy holds only in-frame clones and misses some; the assay was immunoSEQ multiplex PCR. The sample lists approximately 120,000 clones; around 74% were seen once. The sequencing input was PBMCs. These receptors were taken from a man aged 30-40 years in good health and CMV-seronegative. Each CDR3 is given with its conserved first and last residue. A D gene is named only where the DNA matches it firmly.

J,V,D,CDR3
TRBJ1-1,TRBV5-1,NA,CASRRTDEAFF
TRBJ2-7,TRBV5-6,NA,CASSLQPDRYEQYF
TRBJ2-1,TRBV7-9,NA,CASSFSEDNEQFF
TRBJ1-2,TRBV19,TRBD1,CASSVLNRGIDYGYTF
TRBJ2-7,TRBV28,NA,CASRSDSYLISEQYF
TRBJ2-1,TRBV6-6,TRBD2,CASSSGTRSNEQFF
TRBJ2-1,TRBV29-1,TRBD2,CSGREFPYNEQFF
TRBJ2-7,TRBV25-1,NA,CASSGVDRPEQYF
TRBJ2-3,TRBV28,NA,CASSLQGFGDTQYF
TRBJ1-1,TRBV5-1,NA,CASSLSAGGTEAFF
TRBJ2-7,TRBV14,TRBD2,CASSHSGRALDDEQYF
TRBJ2-5,TRBV7-3,NA,CASSRNKKETQYF
TRBJ2-7,TRBV10-3,TRBD2,CAISESAGGPYEQYF
TRBJ2-3,TRBV5-3,TRBD1,CARKDRGTDTQYF
TRBJ2-3,TRBV5-4,TRBD2,CASSPRERGATDTQYF
TRBJ1-2,TRBV4-1,TRBD1,CASSQESADRRYGYTF
TRBJ1-2,TRBV28,TRBD1,CASSRTGRGYGYTF